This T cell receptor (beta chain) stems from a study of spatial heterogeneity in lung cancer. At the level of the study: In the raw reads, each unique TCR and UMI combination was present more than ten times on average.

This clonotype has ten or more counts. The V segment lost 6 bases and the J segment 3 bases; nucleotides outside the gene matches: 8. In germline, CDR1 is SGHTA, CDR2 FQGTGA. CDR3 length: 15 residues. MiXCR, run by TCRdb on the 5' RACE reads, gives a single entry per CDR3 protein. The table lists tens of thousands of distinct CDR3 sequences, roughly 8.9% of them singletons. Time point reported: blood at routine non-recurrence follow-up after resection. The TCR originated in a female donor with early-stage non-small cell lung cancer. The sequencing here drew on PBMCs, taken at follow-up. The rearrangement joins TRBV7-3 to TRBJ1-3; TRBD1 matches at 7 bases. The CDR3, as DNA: TGTGCCAGCAGTTTGAACAGGGGCGATGGAAACACCATATATTTT. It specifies CASSLNRGDGNTIYF.